Described below is a single T cell receptor beta chain sequence and its context. Random-hexamer reverse transcription was applied to 0.5 to 1 ug RNA. TCRdb itself ran the immunoSEQ multiplex PCR reads through MiXCR, one entry per CDR3 protein. Altogether 240,000 or so distinct CDR3 sequences are present, 96% being singletons, with the ten largest covering roughly 0.1%. This entry belongs to a study of CD8 T cells in Susac syndrome. Whole-study context: Within the group of sequenced Susac syndrome patients, five or six had active disease and roughly eight were in remission.

The CDR3 loop spans 16 amino acids. V was cut by 0 bases and J by 4 bases, with 16 bases left in between. Germline V gene lookup returns CDR1 GTSNPN and CDR2 SVGIG (reference sequence). J is TRBJ1-5 and V is TRBV30, with D possibly matching TRBD1 (6 bases). Sequencing was done on a sample of CD4+ T cells from PBMCs. This receptor was identified in a human donor with Susac syndrome. CDR3 in amino acids: CAWSVGLGGGNQPQHF. Here the CDR3 DNA reads TGTGCCTGGAGTGTAGGTCTAGGAGGGGGAAATCAGCCCCAGCATTTT. Looking up the rest from reference TRBV30 and TRBJ1-5 gives the full variable domain: SQTIHQWPATLVQPVGSPLSLECTVEGTSNPNLYWYRQAAGRGLQLLFYSVGIGQISSEVPQNLSASRPQDRQFILSSKKLLLSDSGFYLCAWSVGLGGGNQPQHFGDGTRLSIL.